This TCR beta chain was profiled in a study of patients and donors after allogeneic stem cell transplantation. This clonotype was seen a few times. Each CDR3 protein is one row after TCRdb ran MiXCR on the RT-PCR reads. This table has about 150,000 distinct CDR3 sequences, about a third appearing once. The CDR3 length is 14 residues. The germline CDR1 and CDR2 sequences are MNHEY and SVGAGI. Trimming removed 1 base from V and 6 bases from J, with 10 bases in between. This chain links TRBV6-5 with TRBJ1-3, with D possibly being TRBD1 (5 bases). The origin of this receptor is a human donor who was either an allogeneic HSCT recipient or a stem cell or donor lymphocyte infusion donor (not recorded which). It is not recorded whose cells these are; they may come from a transplant donor. The sequencing input was blood, either unsorted or a sorted T cell fraction (not recorded which). The CDR3 spells CASSYLLGENTIYF. CDR3 nucleotides: TGTGCCAGCAGTTACTTACTAGGGGAAAACACCATATATTTT.